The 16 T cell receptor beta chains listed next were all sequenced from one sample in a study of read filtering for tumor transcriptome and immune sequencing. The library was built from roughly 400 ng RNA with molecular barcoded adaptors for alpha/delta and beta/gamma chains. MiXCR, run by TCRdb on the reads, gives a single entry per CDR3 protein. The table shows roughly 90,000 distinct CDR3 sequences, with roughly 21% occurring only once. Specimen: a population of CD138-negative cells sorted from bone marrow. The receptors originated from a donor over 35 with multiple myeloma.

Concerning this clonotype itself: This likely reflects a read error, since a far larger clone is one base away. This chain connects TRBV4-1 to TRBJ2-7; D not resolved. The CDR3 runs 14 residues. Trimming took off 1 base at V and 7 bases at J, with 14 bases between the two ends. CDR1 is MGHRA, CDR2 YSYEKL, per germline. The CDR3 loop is CASSQVLRDNEQYF. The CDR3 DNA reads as TGCGCCAGCAGCCAAGTATTAAGGGATAATGAGCAGTACTTC.

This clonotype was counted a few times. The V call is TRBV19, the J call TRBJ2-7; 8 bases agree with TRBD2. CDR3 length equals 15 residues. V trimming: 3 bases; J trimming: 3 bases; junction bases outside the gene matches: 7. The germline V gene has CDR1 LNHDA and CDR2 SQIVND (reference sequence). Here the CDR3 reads CASSIRGSGVYEQYF. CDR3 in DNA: TGTGCCAGTAGTATCCGGGGTAGCGGGGTCTACGAGCAGTACTTC.

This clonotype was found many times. The CDR3 is CSVEQGPEAFF. The CDR3 nucleotides read TGCAGCGTTGAGCAGGGTCCTGAAGCTTTCTTT. V is TRBV29-1 and J is TRBJ1-1; D is possibly TRBD1 (5 bases). Germline V gene sequence: CDR1 SQVTM, CDR2 ANQGSEA. V was shortened by 3 bases and J by 6 bases, with 8 bases between the two germline ends. The CDR3 loop spans 11 amino acids.

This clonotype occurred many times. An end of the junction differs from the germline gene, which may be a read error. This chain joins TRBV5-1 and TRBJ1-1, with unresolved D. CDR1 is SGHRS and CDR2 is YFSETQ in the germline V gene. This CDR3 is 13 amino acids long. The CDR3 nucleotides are TGTGCCAGCAGCTTAGCGTCAAACACTGAAGCTTTCTTT. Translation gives CASSLASNTEAFF.

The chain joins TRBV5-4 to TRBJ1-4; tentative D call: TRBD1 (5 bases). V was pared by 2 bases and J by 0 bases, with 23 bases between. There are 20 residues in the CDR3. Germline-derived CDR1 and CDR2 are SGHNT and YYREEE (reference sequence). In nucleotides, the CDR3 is TGTGCCAGCAGCTTTGAGAGGGATCCGGGACGGTACGCAACTAATGAAAAACTGTTTTTT. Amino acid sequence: CASSFERDPGRYATNEKLFF.

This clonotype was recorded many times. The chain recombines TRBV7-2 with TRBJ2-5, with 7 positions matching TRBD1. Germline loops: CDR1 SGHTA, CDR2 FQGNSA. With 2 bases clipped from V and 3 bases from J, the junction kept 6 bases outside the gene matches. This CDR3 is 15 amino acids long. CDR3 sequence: CASSLRLTGKETQYF. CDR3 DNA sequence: TGTGCCAGCAGCTTACGCTTGACAGGGAAAGAGACCCAGTACTTC.

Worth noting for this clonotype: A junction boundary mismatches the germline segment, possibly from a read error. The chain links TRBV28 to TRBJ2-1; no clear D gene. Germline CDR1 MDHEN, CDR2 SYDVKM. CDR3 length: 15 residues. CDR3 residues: CASSLAANSFNEQFF. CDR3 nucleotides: TGTGCCAGCAGTTTGGCAGCAAACTCCTTCAATGAGCAGTTCTTC.

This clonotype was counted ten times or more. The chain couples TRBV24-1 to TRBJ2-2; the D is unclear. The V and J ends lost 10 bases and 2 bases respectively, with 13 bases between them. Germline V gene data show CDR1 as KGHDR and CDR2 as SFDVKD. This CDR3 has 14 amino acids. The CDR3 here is CATKENFNTGELFF. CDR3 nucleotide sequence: TGTGCCACAAAAGAGAACTTTAACACCGGGGAGCTGTTTTTT.

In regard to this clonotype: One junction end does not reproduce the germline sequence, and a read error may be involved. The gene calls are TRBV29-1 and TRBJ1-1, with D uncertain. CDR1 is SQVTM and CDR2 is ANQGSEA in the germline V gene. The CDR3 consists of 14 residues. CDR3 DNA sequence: TGCAGCGTCATTGAAAGAGGGATGAACGCTGAAGCTTTCTTT. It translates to CSVIERGMNAEAFF.

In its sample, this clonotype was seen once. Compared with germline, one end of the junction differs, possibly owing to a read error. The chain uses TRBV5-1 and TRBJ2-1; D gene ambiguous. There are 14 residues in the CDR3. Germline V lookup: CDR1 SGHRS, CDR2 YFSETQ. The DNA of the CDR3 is TGCGCCAGCAGCGTTGAGGTCTCCTGCAATGAGCAGTTCTTC. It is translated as CASSVEVSCNEQFF. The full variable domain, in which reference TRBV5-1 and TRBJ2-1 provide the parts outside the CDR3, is KAGVTQTPRYLIKTRGQQVTLSCSPISGHRSVSWYQQTPGQGLQFLFEYFSETQRNKGNFPGRFSGRQFSNSRSEMNVSTLELGDSALYLCASSVEVSCNEQFFGPGTRLTVL.

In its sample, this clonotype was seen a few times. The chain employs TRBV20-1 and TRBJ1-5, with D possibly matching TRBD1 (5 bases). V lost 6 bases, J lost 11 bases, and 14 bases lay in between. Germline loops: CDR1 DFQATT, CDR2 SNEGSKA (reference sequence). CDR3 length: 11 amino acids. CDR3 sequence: CSAPRGPTQHF. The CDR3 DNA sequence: TGCAGTGCCCCGAGGGGTCCAACCCAGCATTTT.

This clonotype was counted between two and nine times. The CDR3 loop is CASSPPELETQYF. In DNA, the CDR3 is TGTGCCAGCTCCCCGCCGGAACTGGAGACCCAGTACTTC. V usage is TRBV18 and J usage is TRBJ2-5; no firm D call. CDR1 is KGHSH and CDR2 is LQKENI in the germline V gene. The V and J ends lost 6 bases and 5 bases respectively, with 13 bases between them. This CDR3 has 13 amino acids. The full variable domain, rest sourced from reference TRBV18 and TRBJ2-5, is NAGVMQNPRHLVRRRGQEARLRCSPMKGHSHVYWYRQLPEEGLKFMVYLQKENIIDESGMPKERFSAEFPKEGPSILRIQQVVRGDSAAYFCASSPPELETQYFGPGTRLLVL.

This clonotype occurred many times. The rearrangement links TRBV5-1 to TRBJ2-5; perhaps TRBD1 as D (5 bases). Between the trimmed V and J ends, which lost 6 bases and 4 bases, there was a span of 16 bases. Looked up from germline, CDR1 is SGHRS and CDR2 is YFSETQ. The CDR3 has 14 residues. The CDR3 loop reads CASTSFSRGETQYF. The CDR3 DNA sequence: TGCGCCAGCACCTCATTCTCTAGGGGAGAGACCCAGTACTTC.

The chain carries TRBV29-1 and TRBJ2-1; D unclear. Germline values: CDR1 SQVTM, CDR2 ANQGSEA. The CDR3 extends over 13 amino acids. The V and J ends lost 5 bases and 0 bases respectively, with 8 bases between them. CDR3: CSVQTYSYNEQFF. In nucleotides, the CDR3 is TGCAGCGTTCAAACGTACTCCTACAATGAGCAGTTCTTC.

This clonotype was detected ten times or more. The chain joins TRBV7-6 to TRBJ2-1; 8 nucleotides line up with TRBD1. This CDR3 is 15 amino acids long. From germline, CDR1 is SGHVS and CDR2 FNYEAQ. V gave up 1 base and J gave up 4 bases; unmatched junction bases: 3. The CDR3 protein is CASSLGGQVYNEQFF. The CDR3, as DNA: TGTGCCAGCAGCTTAGGGGGACAGGTTTACAATGAGCAGTTCTTC.

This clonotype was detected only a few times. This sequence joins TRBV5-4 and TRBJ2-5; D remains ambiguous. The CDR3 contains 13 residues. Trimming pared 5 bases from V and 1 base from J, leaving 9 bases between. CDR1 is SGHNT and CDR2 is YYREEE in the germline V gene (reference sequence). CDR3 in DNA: TGTGCCAGCAGGACCCGTGGCCAAGAGACCCAGTACTTC. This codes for CASRTRGQETQYF.